The 20 T cell receptor beta chains below all came from one sample that was sequenced in a study of cytomegalovirus exposure and HLA in healthy donors. TCRdb keeps only in-frame clones here, not all; method: immunoSEQ multiplex PCR. The data contain under 350,000 clones, 65% to 90% of them singletons. Sequenced material: PBMCs. These receptors originate from a woman aged 18 to 35 in good health and CMV-seronegative.

CDR3 loop: CASSDTGPGYTF. The CDR3 DNA reads as TGTGCCAGCAGTGACACAGGGCCTGGCTACACCTTC. V and J are TRBV6-5 and TRBJ1-2, with a possible D match to TRBD1 (6 bases). Germline CDR1 is MNHEY and CDR2 is SVGAGI. The CDR3 has 12 residues. Trimming stripped 5 bases from V and 7 bases from J, with 11 bases between.

The chain recombines TRBV7-3 with TRBJ2-5; 8 positions match TRBD2. V was clipped by 5 bases and J by 5 bases; unmatched bases: 10. CDR1 and CDR2 (germline): SGHTA, FQGTGA. The CDR3 has 15 amino acids. CDR3 nucleotide sequence: TGTGCCAGCAGCCACCTCGGGGGGGCGGTGGAGACCCAGTACTTC. Translated: CASSHLGGAVETQYF.

V usage is TRBV5-1 and J usage is TRBJ2-1; D perhaps matches TRBD1 (5 bases). There are 15 residues in the CDR3. Germline-derived CDR1 and CDR2 are SGHRS and YFSETQ. Trimming took off 4 bases at V and 5 bases at J, with 16 bases between the two ends. The DNA for the CDR3 is TGCGCCAGCAGCACAGGACGATCCCCCCACAATGAGCAGTTCTTC. Its protein product is CASSTGRSPHNEQFF. Supplemented by reference TRBV5-1 and TRBJ2-1, the full variable domain reads KAGVTQTPRYLIKTRGQQVTLSCSPISGHRSVSWYQQTPGQGLQFLFEYFSETQRNKGNFPGRFSGRQFSNSRSEMNVSTLELGDSALYLCASSTGRSPHNEQFFGPGTRLTVL.

The chain combines TRBV6-5 with TRBJ2-5; D ambiguous. Trimming shortened V by 0 bases and J by 4 bases, and 9 bases separated the two germline ends. The CDR3 covers 14 residues. Germline CDR1 MNHEY, CDR2 SVGAGI. CDR3 in amino acids: CASSYSGPPETQYF. CDR3 coding DNA: TGTGCCAGCAGTTACTCGGGCCCCCCAGAGACCCAGTACTTC.

This clone was seen only a few times. This chain links TRBV7-3 with TRBJ2-3; D is ambiguous. Germline loops: CDR1 SGHTA, CDR2 FQGTGA. With 1 base removed from V and 6 bases from J, the gap between germline ends came to 8 bases. This CDR3 comprises 13 residues. For the CDR3, the DNA is TGTGCCAGCAGCTTAAGCCGAGCGGATACGCAGTATTTT. Amino acids: CASSLSRADTQYF.

This chain connects TRBV27 to TRBJ2-1, with 11 bases that match TRBD2. Trimming removed 6 bases from V and 4 bases from J; junction bases left unmatched: 5. Germline CDR1 reads MNHEY; CDR2 reads SMNVEV (reference sequence). This CDR3 is 15 amino acids long. CDR3 sequence (DNA): TGTGCCAGCAGATTAGCGGGGGGGCCTTACAATGAGCAGTTCTTC. Encoded protein: CASRLAGGPYNEQFF.

The table lists this clone with a count of one. The gene calls are TRBV4-1 and TRBJ2-2; 7 nucleotides match TRBD1. CDR1 is MGHRA and CDR2 is YSYEKL in the germline V gene. The V segment lost 5 bases and the J segment 1 base; nucleotides outside the gene matches: 7. This CDR3 spans 16 amino acids. The CDR3 nucleotides read TGCGCCAGCAGCTCCCCAGGGGGATTGAACACCGGGGAGCTGTTTTTT. Translated: CASSSPGGLNTGELFF.

This clone was seen a single time. J is TRBJ1-5 and V is TRBV5-6; 9 bases are shared with TRBD1. The V segment lost 4 bases and the J segment 5 bases; nucleotides outside the gene matches: 4. Germline V gene data show CDR1 as SGHDT and CDR2 as YYEEEE. This CDR3 region has 14 residues. The CDR3 here is CASSEGQGYQPQHF. CDR3 DNA sequence: TGTGCCAGCAGCGAGGGACAGGGTTATCAGCCCCAGCATTTT.

The J gene is TRBJ2-1, the V gene TRBV28, with D perhaps matching TRBD1 (6 bases). Germline lookup yields CDR1 MDHEN and CDR2 SYDVKM. The V gene lost 5 bases and the J gene lost 5 bases, with 19 bases spanning the gap. The CDR3 length is 16 residues. CDR3 sequence: CASSPPGHNPHNEQFF. The CDR3 DNA sequence: TGTGCCAGCAGTCCCCCGGGACATAACCCCCACAATGAGCAGTTCTTC.

The V and J genes are TRBV25-1 and TRBJ1-3, with D perhaps matching TRBD1 (6 bases). This CDR3 contains 16 residues. Per germline, CDR1 MGHDK and CDR2 SYGVNS. With 2 bases removed from V and 8 bases from J, the gap between germline ends came to 19 bases. CDR3 nucleotide sequence: TGTGCCAGCAGTGAAACGGCGACAGGAAGGCTGGACACCATATATTTT. It codes for CASSETATGRLDTIYF.

The V call is TRBV28, the J call TRBJ2-7; possibly TRBD2 for D (6 bases). CDR3 size: 15 residues. Trimming removed 5 bases from V and 4 bases from J, with 18 bases in between. Germline V gene sequence: CDR1 MDHEN, CDR2 SYDVKM. This CDR3 is CASSPHGGAGYEQYF. Written as DNA, the CDR3 is TGTGCCAGCAGTCCTCATGGAGGCGCGGGGTACGAGCAGTACTTC.

J is TRBJ1-5 and V is TRBV2; 8 bases are a match to TRBD1. With 4 bases clipped from V and 0 bases from J, the junction kept 14 bases outside the gene matches. The CDR3 has 19 amino acids. Germline CDR1 is SNHLY and CDR2 is FYNNEI. The CDR3 sequence is CASSVKLATGVYSNQPQHF. The CDR3 region has the DNA TGTGCCAGCAGTGTAAAACTTGCGACAGGGGTCTATAGCAATCAGCCCCAGCATTTT.

This rearrangement joins TRBV5-1 to TRBJ2-5, with TRBD2 as a possible D gene (6 bases). Germline CDR1 and CDR2: SGHRS and YFSETQ. V was cut by 0 bases and J by 5 bases, with 17 bases left in between. The CDR3 extends over 16 amino acids. DNA of the CDR3: TGCGCCAGCAGCTTGGGAATCGGCGGGATTGGGGAGACCCAGTACTTC. This translates into CASSLGIGGIGETQYF. Combining the CDR3 with reference TRBV5-1 and TRBJ2-5 gives the whole variable domain KAGVTQTPRYLIKTRGQQVTLSCSPISGHRSVSWYQQTPGQGLQFLFEYFSETQRNKGNFPGRFSGRQFSNSRSEMNVSTLELGDSALYLCASSLGIGGIGETQYFGPGTRLLVL.

This chain links TRBV7-6 with TRBJ2-7; no reliable D call. Germline V CDR1 and CDR2: SGHVS, FNYEAQ. V lost 1 base and J 0 bases, leaving 7 bases between the germline ends. The CDR3 is made up of 14 amino acids. CDR3 amino acids: CASSLGRSSYEQYF. The CDR3 DNA is TGTGCCAGCAGCTTAGGCAGAAGCTCCTACGAGCAGTACTTC. Based on the CDR3 plus reference TRBV7-6 and TRBJ2-7, the full variable domain is GAGVSQSPRYKVTKRGQDVALRCDPISGHVSLYWYRQALGQGPEFLTYFNYEAQQDKSGLPNDRFSAERPEGSISTLTIQRTEQRDSAMYRCASSLGRSSYEQYFGPGTRLTVT.

The rearrangement uses TRBV2 and TRBJ1-2; 9 bases map to TRBD1. The junction had 4 bases not matched to a gene; V was cut back by 9 bases and J by 8 bases. Germline V gene data show CDR1 as SNHLY and CDR2 as FYNNEI. The CDR3 runs to 11 residues. This chain's CDR3 is CARQGARGYTF. The DNA for the CDR3 is TGTGCCAGACAGGGGGCAAGGGGCTACACCTTC.

The chain recombines TRBV4-1 with TRBJ2-1; 7 bases line up with TRBD2. V dropped 1 base and J dropped 5; count of bases not matched to a gene: 8. The CDR3 sequence is 16 residues long. CDR1 is MGHRA, CDR2 YSYEKL, per germline. The CDR3 is CASSQVERDTHNEQFF. CDR3 DNA: TGCGCCAGCAGCCAAGTTGAGCGGGATACCCACAATGAGCAGTTCTTC.

In this sample, this clone turned up once. V gene TRBV10-3 combines with J gene TRBJ2-7; TRBD1 aligns across 8 bases. Trimming cost V 6 bases and J 6 bases; bases outside gene matches: 10. The CDR3 covers 14 residues. Germline values: CDR1 ENHRY, CDR2 SYGVKD. The CDR3 protein is CAISTGTGSAEQYF. The CDR3 nucleotides read TGTGCCATCAGCACCGGGACAGGTAGCGCCGAGCAGTACTTC.

The chain carries TRBV2 and TRBJ2-7; 9 bases line up with TRBD1. Germline V lookup: CDR1 SNHLY, CDR2 FYNNEI. CDR3 size: 13 residues. The ends lost 7 bases at V and 3 bases at J; junction bases unmatched: 4. The CDR3 loop is CASILDRGYEQYF. The CDR3 region has the DNA TGTGCCAGCATCCTGGACAGGGGCTACGAGCAGTACTTC.

This clone appeared a single time. This chain links TRBV30 with TRBJ2-7; TRBD2 matches 7 bases. Unmatched junction bases numbered 11, after V lost 1 base and J lost 2 bases. The CDR3 totals 16 residues. The germline gives CDR1 GTSNPN, CDR2 SVGIG (reference sequence). The chain's CDR3 is CAWSGSKASGPYEQYF. For the CDR3, the DNA is TGTGCCTGGAGTGGATCTAAGGCTAGCGGCCCCTACGAGCAGTACTTC.

V is TRBV6-6 and J is TRBJ2-7; 7 bases fit TRBD1. CDR1 and CDR2 (germline): MNHNY, SVGAGI (reference sequence). V shed 5 bases and J 1 base; nucleotides not matched to a gene: 8. CDR3 length equals 15 residues. The CDR3 is CASSLMTGRSYEQYF. The DNA for the CDR3 is TGTGCCAGCAGTCTGATGACAGGGCGTTCCTACGAGCAGTACTTC.